This record concerns one T cell receptor beta chain sequence. The source of the sample is a study of shared clonotypes between healthy human individuals. Using immunoSEQ multiplex PCR, the repertoire was profiled, and TCRdb retains in-frame clones only, with some absent. The sample carries some 2 million clones, approximately 95% recorded once. The V and J ends lost 4 bases and 4 bases respectively, with 11 bases between them. The CDR3 runs 13 residues. Germline values: CDR1 GTSNPN, CDR2 SVGIG (reference sequence). Sequencing input: naive CD4+ T cells sorted from blood. Subset defined: CD45RA+ positively selected. This chain uses TRBV30 with TRBJ1-5; D uncertain. The TCR was taken from a man younger than 30 in good health. The CDR3 nucleotides are TGTGCCTGGAAGTCTGAAGGAAATCAGCCCCAGCATTTT. It encodes CAWKSEGNQPQHF.